A selection of T cell receptor beta chains follows, all from one sample in a study of blood T cell repertoires in COVID-19. Libraries were prepared by immunoSEQ multiplex PCR; TCRdb keeps only in-frame clonotypes and omits some of them. The sample holds about 280,000 clones, more than 75% seen once. The sequenced sample was peripheral blood. The receptor set was obtained from a man aged 40-50 years with active or convalescent COVID-19. Both conserved end residues are part of each CDR3. The order of the fields is V gene, CDR3 protein.

v_call: TRBV10-1
cdr3_aa: CASSPGTDNTGELFF

v_call: TRBV28
cdr3_aa: CASIAETGSSINYGYTF

v_call: TRBV29-1
cdr3_aa: CSVEDLGLAGKGQGNEQFF

v_call: TRBV7-9
cdr3_aa: CASSPWDRGYEQYF

v_call: TRBV5-6
cdr3_aa: CASSDGPRGNYGYTF

v_call: TRBV7-9
cdr3_aa: CASSPQGDVNQPQHF

v_call: TRBV28
cdr3_aa: CASSLGTYNTGELFF

v_call: TRBV2
cdr3_aa: CASNTGSNQPQHF

v_call: TRBV6-5
cdr3_aa: CASSPQGEEKLFF

v_call: TRBV11-2
cdr3_aa: CATVGRSPGGAFF

v_call: TRBV15
cdr3_aa: CATSRDSGINQPQHF

v_call: TRBV3-1/TRBV3-2
cdr3_aa: CASSPLDRAFGYTF

v_call: TRBV7-6
cdr3_aa: CASRDISTDEQFF

v_call: TRBV27
cdr3_aa: CASSFIPKRTGELFF

v_call: TRBV5-1
cdr3_aa: CASSLESASSDTQYF

v_call: TRBV30
cdr3_aa: CAWRTPGAANYGYTF

v_call: TRBV7-6
cdr3_aa: CASSPRRPGQLVEKLFF

v_call: TRBV2
cdr3_aa: CASSFEGPQHF

v_call: TRBV10-3
cdr3_aa: CAIRGQGKDEQFF

v_call: TRBV6-5
cdr3_aa: CASSYGGTNLNIQYF

v_call: TRBV4-2
cdr3_aa: CASSQVYSSGGEQYF

v_call: TRBV7-9
cdr3_aa: CASGISGSNTEAFF

v_call: TRBV6-5
cdr3_aa: CASSYSTGWDEKLFF

v_call: TRBV19
cdr3_aa: CASRLKGGYGYTF

v_call: TRBV5-1
cdr3_aa: CASSPGTLSTDTQYF

v_call: TRBV2
cdr3_aa: CASHEGDSYGYTF

v_call: TRBV6-1
cdr3_aa: CASSENQPSGKGEQYF

v_call: TRBV5-1
cdr3_aa: CASSLDEGLGQFF

v_call: TRBV11-2
cdr3_aa: CASSLGQGARETQYF

v_call: TRBV5-4
cdr3_aa: CASSLVAEYNEQFF

v_call: TRBV3-1/TRBV3-2
cdr3_aa: CASSPNTGSYEQYF

v_call: TRBV3-1/TRBV3-2
cdr3_aa: CASSRSGTSGTGELFF

v_call: TRBV5-1
cdr3_aa: CASSSGGGETQYF

v_call: TRBV19
cdr3_aa: CALWDRLTDTQYF

v_call: TRBV6-5
cdr3_aa: CASRTGAQPHSPLHF

v_call: TRBV7-9
cdr3_aa: CASSLPDRENSPLHF

v_call: TRBV6-4
cdr3_aa: CASSDRHPANTGELFF